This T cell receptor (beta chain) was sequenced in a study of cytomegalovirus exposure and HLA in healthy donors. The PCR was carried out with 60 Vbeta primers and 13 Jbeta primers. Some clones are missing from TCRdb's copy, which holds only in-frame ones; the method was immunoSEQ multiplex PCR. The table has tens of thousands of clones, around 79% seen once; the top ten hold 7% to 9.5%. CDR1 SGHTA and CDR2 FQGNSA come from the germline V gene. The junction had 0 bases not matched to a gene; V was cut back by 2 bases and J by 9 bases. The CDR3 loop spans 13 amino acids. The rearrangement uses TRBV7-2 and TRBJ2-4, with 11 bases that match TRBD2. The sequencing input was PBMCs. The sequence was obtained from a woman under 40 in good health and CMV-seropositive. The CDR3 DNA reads TGTGCCAGCAGCTTAACTAGCGGGGGCATTCAGTACTTC. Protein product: CASSLTSGGIQYF.